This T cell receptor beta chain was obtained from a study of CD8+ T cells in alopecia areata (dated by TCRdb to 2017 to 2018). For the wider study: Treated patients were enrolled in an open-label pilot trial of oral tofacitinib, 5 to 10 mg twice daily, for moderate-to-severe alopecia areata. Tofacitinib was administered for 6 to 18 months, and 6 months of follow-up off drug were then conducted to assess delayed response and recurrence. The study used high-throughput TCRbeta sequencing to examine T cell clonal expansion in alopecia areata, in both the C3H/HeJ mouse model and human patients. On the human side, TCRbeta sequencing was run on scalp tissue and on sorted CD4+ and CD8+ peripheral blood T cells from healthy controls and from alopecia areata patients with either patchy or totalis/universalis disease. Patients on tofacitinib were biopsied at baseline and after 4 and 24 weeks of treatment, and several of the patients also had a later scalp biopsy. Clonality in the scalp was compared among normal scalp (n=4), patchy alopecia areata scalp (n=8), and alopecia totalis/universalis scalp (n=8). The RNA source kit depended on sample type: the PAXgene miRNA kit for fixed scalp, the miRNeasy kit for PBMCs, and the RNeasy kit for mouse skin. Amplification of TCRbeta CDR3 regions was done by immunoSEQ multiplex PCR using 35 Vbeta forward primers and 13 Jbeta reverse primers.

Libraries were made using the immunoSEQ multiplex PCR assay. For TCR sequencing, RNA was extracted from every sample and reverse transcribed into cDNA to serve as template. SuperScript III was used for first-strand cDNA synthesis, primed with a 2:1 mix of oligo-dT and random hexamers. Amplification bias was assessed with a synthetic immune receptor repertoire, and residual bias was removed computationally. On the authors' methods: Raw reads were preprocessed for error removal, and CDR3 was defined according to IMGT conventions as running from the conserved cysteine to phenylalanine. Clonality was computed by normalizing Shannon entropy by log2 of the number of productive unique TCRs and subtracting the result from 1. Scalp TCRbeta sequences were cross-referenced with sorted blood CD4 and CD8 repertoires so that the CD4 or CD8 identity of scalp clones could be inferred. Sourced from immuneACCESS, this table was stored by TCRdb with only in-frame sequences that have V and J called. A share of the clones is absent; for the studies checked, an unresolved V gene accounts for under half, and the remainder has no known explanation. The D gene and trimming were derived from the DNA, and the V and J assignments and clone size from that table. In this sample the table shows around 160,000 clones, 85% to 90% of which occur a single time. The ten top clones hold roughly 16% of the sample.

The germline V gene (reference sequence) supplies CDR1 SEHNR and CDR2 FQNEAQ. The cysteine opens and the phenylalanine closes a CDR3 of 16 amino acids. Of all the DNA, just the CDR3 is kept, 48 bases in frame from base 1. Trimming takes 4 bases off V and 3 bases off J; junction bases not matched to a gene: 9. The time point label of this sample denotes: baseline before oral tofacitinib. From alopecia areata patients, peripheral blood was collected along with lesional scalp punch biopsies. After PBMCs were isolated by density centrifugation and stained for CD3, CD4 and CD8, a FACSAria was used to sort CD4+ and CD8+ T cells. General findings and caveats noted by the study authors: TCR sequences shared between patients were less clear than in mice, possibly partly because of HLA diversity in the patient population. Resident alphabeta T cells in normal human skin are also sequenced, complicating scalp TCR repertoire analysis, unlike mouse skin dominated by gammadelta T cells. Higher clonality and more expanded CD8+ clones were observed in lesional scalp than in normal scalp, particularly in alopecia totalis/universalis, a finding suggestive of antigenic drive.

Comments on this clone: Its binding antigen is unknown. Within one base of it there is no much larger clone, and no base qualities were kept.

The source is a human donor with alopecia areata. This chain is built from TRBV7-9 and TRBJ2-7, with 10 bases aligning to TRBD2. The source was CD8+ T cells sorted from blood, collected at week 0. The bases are TGTGCCAGCAGCTCTTCTAGCGGGAGCCGCGTCTACGAGCAGTACTTC. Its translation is CASSSSSGSRVYEQYF.